This entry lists 10 T cell receptor beta chains sequenced from one sample in a study of spatial heterogeneity in lung cancer. Study-wide results and limits: Mutation tallies in tumors tracked expanded intratumoral alpha and beta TCR counts.

Time point defined: sample taken at primary tumor resection. One entry per CDR3 protein, called by TCRdb with MiXCR from the 5' RACE reads. The sample carries about 29,000 distinct CDR3 sequences, approximately 7.7% recorded once. Their specific antigens are unknown. Source: lung tumor tissue, taken at surgery. Every receptor here comes from a male donor with early-stage non-small cell lung cancer.

This clonotype was picked up a small number of times. CDR3 in amino acids: CASRPDRAWGGELFF. The DNA for the CDR3 is TGTGCCAGCAGGCCGGACAGGGCTTGGGGCGGGGAGCTGTTTTTT. The genes are TRBV2 and TRBJ2-2, with 8 bases matching TRBD1. This CDR3 has 15 amino acids. V shed 6 bases and J 7 bases; nucleotides not matched to a gene: 10. Germline V CDR1 and CDR2: SNHLY, FYNNEI. The whole variable domain, filled in from reference TRBV2 and TRBJ2-2, reads EPEVTQTPSHQVTQMGQEVILRCVPISNHLYFYWYRQILGQKVEFLVSFYNNEISEKSEIFDDQFSVERPDGSNFTLKIRSTKLEDSAMYFCASRPDRAWGGELFFGEGSRLTVL.

This clonotype has ten or more counts. The chain combines TRBV7-9 with TRBJ1-1, with unresolved D. The germline V gene encodes CDR1 SEHNR and CDR2 FQNEAQ (reference sequence). V lost 5 bases to trimming and J lost 1 base, with 14 bases between them. The length of the CDR3 is 15 residues. The CDR3 spells CASSKNNNPNTEAFF. The DNA of the CDR3 is TGTGCCAGCAGCAAAAACAACAATCCGAACACTGAAGCTTTCTTT.

This clonotype was observed at least ten times. V usage is TRBV29-1 and J usage is TRBJ2-3; the D is unclear. CDR1 is SQVTM and CDR2 is ANQGSEA in the germline V gene. The CDR3 sequence is 14 residues long. V lost 6 bases and J lost 0, with 13 bases in between. The CDR3 here is CSVYGVSSTDTQYF. Written as DNA, the CDR3 is TGCAGCGTCTACGGAGTTTCTAGCACAGATACGCAGTATTTT.

This clonotype was recorded at least ten times. This chain uses TRBV6-2 or TRBV6-3 with TRBJ1-5; D gene uncertain. The CDR3 consists of 15 residues. V lost 6 bases and J 0 bases, leaving 12 bases between the germline ends. Germline V gene data show CDR1 as MNHEY and CDR2 as SVGEGT. Written as DNA, the CDR3 is TGTGCCAGCAGCCTTGATGGTTATAGCAATCAGCCCCAGCATTTT. Translating it yields CASSLDGYSNQPQHF.

There are many counts of this clonotype. The chain combines TRBV18 with TRBJ2-3; 7 nucleotides match TRBD1. CDR3 length: 14 amino acids. Germline assignment: CDR1 KGHSH and CDR2 LQKENI. V lost 0 bases to trimming and J lost 5 bases; unmatched junction nucleotides: 2. The CDR3 protein is CASSPPTGLDTQYF. DNA of the CDR3: TGTGCCAGCTCACCACCGACAGGGTTAGATACGCAGTATTTT.

The chain links TRBV7-8 to TRBJ2-7; 7 bases are shared with TRBD1. This CDR3 region has 15 residues. Germline CDR1 and CDR2: SGHVS and FQNEAQ. V shed 1 base, J shed 2 bases, and the junction held 5 bases outside the gene matches. The CDR3 sequence: CASSLVGTAAYEQYF. The CDR3 DNA follows: TGTGCCAGCAGCTTAGTAGGGACAGCCGCCTACGAGCAGTACTTC. The whole variable domain, filled in from reference TRBV7-8 and TRBJ2-7, reads GAGVSQSPRYKVAKRGQDVALRCDPISGHVSLFWYQQALGQGPEFLTYFQNEAQLDKSGLPSDRFFAERPEGSVSTLKIQRTQQEDSAVYLCASSLVGTAAYEQYFGPGTRLTVT.

The table lists this clonotype with a few counts. This chain uses TRBV5-1 with TRBJ2-2; D is unclear. The V gene lost 0 bases and the J gene lost 4 bases, with 7 bases spanning the gap. The CDR3 consists of 14 residues. Germline values: CDR1 SGHRS, CDR2 YFSETQ. The CDR3 is CASSLGVGTGELFF. CDR3 bases: TGCGCCAGCAGCTTGGGGGTCGGCACCGGGGAGCTGTTTTTT.

This clonotype was found many times. The chain is built from TRBV9 and TRBJ2-2, with 9 nucleotides matching TRBD2. Trimming removed 0 bases from V and 8 bases from J; junction bases left unmatched: 5. Germline-derived CDR1 and CDR2 are SGDLS and YYNGEE. The CDR3 extends over 15 amino acids. The CDR3 protein is CASSVASGTLGELFF. CDR3 coding DNA: TGTGCCAGCAGCGTAGCTAGCGGGACTCTTGGGGAGCTGTTTTTT.

This clonotype was recorded a few times. The CDR3 nucleotides read TGTGCCAGCAGCCACGGGTCCGGCCCCGGGGAGCTGTTTTTT. It specifies CASSHGSGPGELFF. V and J are TRBV7-8 and TRBJ2-2; D remains unclear. In germline, CDR1 is SGHVS, CDR2 FQNEAQ. Trimming took 5 bases from V and 6 from J, leaving 13 bases between them. CDR3 length: 14 amino acids.

This clonotype showed up just a few times. The chain has TRBV10-1 and TRBJ1-5, with 11 bases identical to TRBD1. Germline V gene sequence: CDR1 WNHNN, CDR2 SYGVQD (reference sequence). The CDR3 is 18 amino acids. V was clipped by 4 bases and J by 3 bases; unmatched bases: 11. The CDR3 sequence: CASSARDRGMISNQPQHF. The DNA of the CDR3 is TGCGCCAGCAGTGCCAGGGACAGGGGGATGATCTCCAATCAGCCCCAGCATTTT.